The clone carrying this TCR beta chain appeared a few times. Its antigen is not known. Every bit of the isolated RNA underwent reverse transcription, so sequencing read expressed TCRB transcripts. The repertoire was sequenced with immunoSEQ multiplex PCR; TCRdb's copy has only in-frame clones and lacks some. Here the sample spans hundreds of thousands of clones, roughly an eighth being singletons. The sample belongs to a study of beta chain features in type 1 diabetes. General study points: Among patients with Type 1 diabetes, TCRB CDR3s were moderately but significantly shorter in every one of the four CD4+ subsets.

CDR3 length: 16 amino acids. From germline, CDR1 is SGHAT and CDR2 FQNNGV. Deletions cut 0 bases from V and 2 bases from J, with 13 bases between. V usage is TRBV11-2 and J usage is TRBJ1-1; D might be TRBD1 (5 bases). The clonotype was recovered from a young man with type 1 diabetes. Sequencing was done on a sample of naive CD4+ T cells from blood. The CDR3 loop is CASSLDQRRDNTEAFF. CDR3 DNA sequence: TGTGCCAGCAGCTTAGATCAACGCAGGGACAACACTGAAGCTTTCTTT. Based on the CDR3 plus reference TRBV11-2 and TRBJ1-1, the full variable domain is EAGVAQSPRYKIIEKRQSVAFWCNPISGHATLYWYQQILGQGPKLLIQFQNNGVVDDSQLPKDRFSAERLKGVDSTLKIQPAKLEDSAVYLCASSLDQRRDNTEAFFGQGTRLTVV.